This record covers a single T cell receptor (beta chain). Its antigen is currently unknown. The data were obtained in a study of regulatory T cells in long-lasting Graves disease. Study details: Persistent cases were those of Graves' disease that involved over 5 years of antithyroid drugs with positive TSH receptor antibodies. Study-wide points: Repertoires from persistent disease leaned toward TRBV28, TRBJ1-2 and TRBJ2-5.

This CDR3 comprises 14 residues. The germline CDR1 and CDR2 sequences are MNHEY and SVGEGT. J was trimmed by 2 bases and V by 10 bases; bases with no gene match: 10. Time point denoted: persistent/refractory GD, antithyroid drugs over 5 years with positive TRAb. The TCR library was made from RNA that had been extracted from PBMCs in TRIzol. iRepertoire HTBI primers and Arm-PCR of CDR3 regions built TCR beta libraries. MiXCR, applied by TCRdb to the multiplex PCR reads, yields one record per CDR3 protein. The sample holds 400,000 to 500,000 distinct CDR3 sequences, around a fifth seen once. The receptor was derived from a female donor with Graves disease. The chain combines TRBV6-2 or TRBV6-3 with TRBJ2-7; 8 bases are shared with TRBD1. The sequencing here drew on peripheral blood mononuclear cells (PBMCs), taken when the disease was refractory, from a patient treated with antithyroid drugs. DNA of the CDR3: TGTGCCATCCCGGTTACAGGGGGTCCCTACGAGCAGTACTTC. It specifies CAIPVTGGPYEQYF.